Given below is one T cell receptor (beta chain) in context. This sample was included in a study of blood T cell repertoires in COVID-19. Study summary: COVID-19 samples, acute and convalescent, were from the United States, Italy and Spain.

V was clipped by 9 bases and J by 3 bases, with 11 bases between them. CDR1 KGHDR and CDR2 SFDVKD come from the germline V gene. The CDR3 sequence is 13 residues long. In the authors' workflow: The authors estimated nucleated cell counts from reference gene primer amplification. Assay: immunoSEQ multiplex PCR; the TCRdb copy retains only in-frame clones and omits some. V, J and clone size reflect that table, while D and trimming were determined from the DNA. The sample records hundreds of thousands of clones, 83% being singletons. The sequenced sample was peripheral blood. The chain combines TRBV24-1 with TRBJ2-1; perhaps TRBD2 as D (6 bases). This receptor was obtained from a woman between 40 and 55 years old with active or convalescent COVID-19. CDR3 nucleotide sequence: TGTGCCACCGACGGGGGACTCTACAATGAGCAGTTCTTC. Translating it yields CATDGGLYNEQFF.